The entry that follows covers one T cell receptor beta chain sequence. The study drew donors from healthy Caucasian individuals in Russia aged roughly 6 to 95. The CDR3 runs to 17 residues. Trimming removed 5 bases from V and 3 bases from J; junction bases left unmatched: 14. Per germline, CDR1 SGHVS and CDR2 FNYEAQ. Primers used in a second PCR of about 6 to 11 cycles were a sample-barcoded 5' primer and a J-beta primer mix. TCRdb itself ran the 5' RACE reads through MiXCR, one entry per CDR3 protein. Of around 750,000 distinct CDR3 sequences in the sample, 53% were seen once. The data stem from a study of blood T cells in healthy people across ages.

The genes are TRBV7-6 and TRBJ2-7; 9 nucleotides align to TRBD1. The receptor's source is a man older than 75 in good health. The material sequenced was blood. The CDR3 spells CASSRTPLADRGYEQYF. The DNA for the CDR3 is TGTGCCAGCAGCCGGACCCCCTTGGCGGACAGGGGCTACGAGCAGTACTTC.